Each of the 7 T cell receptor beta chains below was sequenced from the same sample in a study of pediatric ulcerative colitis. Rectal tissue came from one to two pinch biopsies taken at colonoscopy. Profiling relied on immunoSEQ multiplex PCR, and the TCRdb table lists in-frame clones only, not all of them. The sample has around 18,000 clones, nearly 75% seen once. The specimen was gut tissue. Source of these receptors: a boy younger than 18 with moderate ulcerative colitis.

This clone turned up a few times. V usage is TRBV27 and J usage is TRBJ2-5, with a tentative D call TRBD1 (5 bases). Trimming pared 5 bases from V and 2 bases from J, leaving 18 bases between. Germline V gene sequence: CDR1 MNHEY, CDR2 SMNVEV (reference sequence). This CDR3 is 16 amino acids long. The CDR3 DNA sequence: TGTGCCAGCAGTCCCCGACAGTTGACCCCACAAGAGACCCAGTACTTC. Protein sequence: CASSPRQLTPQETQYF.

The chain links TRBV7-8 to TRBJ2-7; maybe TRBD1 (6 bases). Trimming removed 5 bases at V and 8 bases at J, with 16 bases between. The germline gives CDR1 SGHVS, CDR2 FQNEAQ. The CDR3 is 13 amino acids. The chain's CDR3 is CASSRQEYQQQYF. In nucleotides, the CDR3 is TGTGCCAGCAGCCGACAGGAATACCAGCAGCAGTACTTC.

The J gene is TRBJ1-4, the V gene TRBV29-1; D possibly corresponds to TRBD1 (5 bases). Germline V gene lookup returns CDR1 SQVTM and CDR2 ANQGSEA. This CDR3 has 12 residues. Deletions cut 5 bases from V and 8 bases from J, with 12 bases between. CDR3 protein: CSVRAGGEKLFF. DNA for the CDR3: TGCAGCGTTCGGGCGGGGGGGGAAAAACTGTTTTTT.

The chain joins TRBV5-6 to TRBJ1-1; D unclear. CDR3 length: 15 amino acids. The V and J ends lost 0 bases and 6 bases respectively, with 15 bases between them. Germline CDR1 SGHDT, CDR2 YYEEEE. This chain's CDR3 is CASSLAPTRSAEAFF. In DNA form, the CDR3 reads TGTGCCAGCAGCTTGGCCCCAACAAGAAGTGCTGAAGCTTTCTTT.

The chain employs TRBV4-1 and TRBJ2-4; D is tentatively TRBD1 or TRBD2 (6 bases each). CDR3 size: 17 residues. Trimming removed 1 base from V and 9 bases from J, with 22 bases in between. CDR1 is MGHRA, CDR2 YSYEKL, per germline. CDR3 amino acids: CASSQAPRGGTKSIQYF. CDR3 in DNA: TGCGCCAGCAGCCAAGCTCCTAGAGGGGGGACCAAGAGCATTCAGTACTTC.

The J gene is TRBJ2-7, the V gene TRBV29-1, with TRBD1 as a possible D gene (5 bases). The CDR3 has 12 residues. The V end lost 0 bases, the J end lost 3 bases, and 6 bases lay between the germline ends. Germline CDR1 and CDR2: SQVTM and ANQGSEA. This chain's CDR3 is CSVEDRDYEQYF. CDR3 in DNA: TGCAGCGTTGAAGACAGGGACTACGAGCAGTACTTC.

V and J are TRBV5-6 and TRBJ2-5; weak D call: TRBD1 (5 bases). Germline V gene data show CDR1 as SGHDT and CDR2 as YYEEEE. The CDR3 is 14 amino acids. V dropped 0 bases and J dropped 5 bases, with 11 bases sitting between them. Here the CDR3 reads CASSLESQGETQYF. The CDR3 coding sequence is TGTGCCAGCAGCTTGGAGTCTCAGGGTGAGACCCAGTACTTC. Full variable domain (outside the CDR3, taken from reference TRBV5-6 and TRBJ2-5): DAGVTQSPTHLIKTRGQQVTLRCSPKSGHDTVSWYQQALGQGPQFIFQYYEEEERQRGNFPDRFSGHQFPNYSSELNVNALLLGDSALYLCASSLESQGETQYFGPGTRLLVL.